This T cell receptor (beta chain) was observed in a study of blood T cells in healthy people across ages (dated by TCRdb to 2013 to 2016). About the study as a whole: In model experiments, roughly one uniquely barcoded TCR beta cDNA molecule per two T cells was captured by template switching. Age-related changes in TCR beta repertoire diversity were measured in the study by deep sequencing normalized with unique cDNA molecular identifiers. Four age groups were formed from the donors: young (average 16 years), middle-aged (approximately 40), aged (approximately 60) and long-lived (around 80). To avoid experimental bias, donors of different ages were spread randomly across the sequencing lanes. The study analyzed two additional independent replicas of 1 million unique cDNA reads from the same blood draw for two donors, one aged 18 to 30 and one aged 80 or older.

Summary of the overall study and its limitations: As age increased, observed TCR beta diversity per million T cells dropped in a roughly linear way, and a significant reduction was already evident by age 40. There was a strong correlation between observed TCR beta diversity and the percentage of naive T cells measured by flow cytometry. The CMV infection status of donors was not known, potentially confounding age-related changes in expanded clonotypes. Compared with the aged group, the long-lived group had more naive CD4+ T cells, fewer expanded clones and increased TCR diversity, suggesting age selection. Since profiling was done on bulk unsorted PBMCs, naive and antigen-experienced compartments could not be conclusively compared. Estimates of total diversity based on one million sequenced T cells were considered lower bounds and underestimates.

This clonotype showed up many times. The clone's antigen remains unknown. No base quality values were provided; no much bigger clone lies one nucleotide off. The donors were roughly 39 Caucasian individuals from Russia, aged roughly 6 to 100 years, who were systemically healthy. About 9.6 milliliters of peripheral blood were collected from each donor into EDTA-treated Vacutainer tubes. Ficoll-Paque density-gradient centrifugation was used to isolate PBMCs, with at least 6.5 million per sample. Trizol reagent was used to extract total RNA from PBMCs, with at least 5.5 micrograms per sample. For every donor, flow cytometry on a PBMC aliquot measured the percentage of naive CD45RAhigh/CD27high T cells. The library was built by means of 5' RACE. The listed sequencing device is Illumina HiSeq 2500. A second roughly 6 to 11 cycle PCR used a sample-barcoded 5' primer and a J-beta primer mix. A unique molecular identifier was introduced onto each TCR beta cDNA molecule by a template-switch 5' adaptor carrying 12 random nucleotides. Each sample yielded at least 2.5 million CDR3-containing paired-end reads. All of the RNA was converted into first-strand cDNA using the Mint cDNA synthesis kit, with a TRBC-specific oligonucleotide serving as the primer. All cDNA was treated with uracil-DNA glycosylase and then went through a first 18-cycle PCR with the universal primers M1SS and BC2_uni_R. On the study's bioinformatics: For normalization, 1 million high-quality reads were randomly selected from each sample, with every read carrying a distinct molecular identifier. Instead of being binned into consensus sequences, reads that shared molecular identifiers were thrown out. MiTCR, set to a Q25 quality threshold and the strictest error-elimination algorithm, was used for CDR3 identification, clonotype clustering and error correction. A nonparametric unseen species model with Euler transformation was used to estimate a lower bound on total TCR beta diversity. The public reads were run again by TCRdb, first through fastp at Q25 and then through MiXCR, and only productive beta chains were kept. A single entry per CDR3 protein holds the most common genes and DNA from its merged rows. None of the V and J calls come from the authors' own analysis; TCRdb made them. Within this sample are some 1.6 million distinct CDR3 sequences, with 30% to 35% of them counted one time only. The ten top clones hold approximately 10% of the sample.

The sequence came from a woman aged 25-40 years in good health. Sequencing used blood.

The nucleotide sequence reads as follows: TGTGCCAGCAGCTTAAATGAGGGATCACCCCTCCACTTT. Its protein product is CASSLNEGSPLHF. The chain couples TRBV7-9 to TRBJ1-6; the D gene lacks a confident call. The CDR3 holds 13 amino acids from the cysteine to the phenylalanine. Solely the CDR3 DNA is kept, with 39 bases framed from the first base. The germline V gene encodes CDR1 SEHNR and CDR2 FQNEAQ (reference sequence). V is cut by 2 bases and J by 10 bases, and the space between the germline ends is 9 bases.